This T cell receptor beta chain was documented in a study of blood T cell repertoires in COVID-19. CDR3 length: 18 amino acids. The germline CDR1 and CDR2 sequences are MGHRA and YSYEKL. V dropped 4 bases and J dropped 5; count of bases not matched to a gene: 15. Original processing methods: Estimated nucleated cell counts came from reference gene primer amplification. The data were produced by immunoSEQ multiplex PCR, yet TCRdb's version contains in-frame clones alone and is incomplete. V, J and clone size are those of that table, while D and trimming were read from the DNA. Of under 250,000 clones in the sample, around three quarters were seen once.

The chain links TRBV4-1 to TRBJ2-5; the match to TRBD2 covers 11 bases. The clonotype was recovered from a woman aged 70-85 years with acute or convalescent COVID-19. The sample taken for sequencing was peripheral blood. The CDR3 spells CASSPGHGLAGGGETQYF. CDR3 nucleotide sequence: TGCGCCAGCAGCCCAGGTCACGGGCTAGCGGGAGGTGGGGAGACCCAGTACTTC.